The 2 T cell receptor beta chains below come from one sample, sequenced in a study of blood T cell repertoires in COVID-19. Using immunoSEQ multiplex PCR, the repertoire was profiled, and TCRdb retains in-frame clones only, with some absent. The data show some 150,000 clones, more than 65% seen once. Specimen: peripheral blood. The receptors derive from a woman aged 60-70 years with acute or convalescent COVID-19.

The rearrangement joins TRBV6-5 to TRBJ2-3; D call uncertain. The CDR3 has 14 residues. Germline CDR1 and CDR2: MNHEY and SVGAGI. V shed 6 bases and J shed 10 bases, with 20 bases lying between them. CDR3 sequence reads: CASRLDQSSVAQYF. CDR3 DNA sequence: TGTGCCAGCAGGCTAGACCAATCCAGCGTTGCGCAGTATTTT.

The CDR3 is CASSVSARDSHTQYF. The CDR3 DNA reads TGTGCCAGCAGCGTAAGCGCTCGGGACTCCCATACGCAGTATTTT. The chain employs TRBV9 and TRBJ2-3, with a tentative D call TRBD2 (6 bases). This CDR3 is 15 amino acids long. CDR1 is SGDLS and CDR2 is YYNGEE in the germline V gene. Trimming took 1 base from V and 7 from J, leaving 16 bases between them.